The next 20 T cell receptor beta chains were all read from a single sample in a study of T cell responses to AZD1222 COVID-19 vaccine. Repertoires were generated with immunoSEQ multiplex PCR, while TCRdb's copy carries only in-frame clones and drops some. The sample holds more than 100,000 clones, roughly 90% seen once. The sample here was peripheral blood, taken on day 0 of AZD1222 vaccination. These receptor sequences come from an adult in good health.

This chain links TRBV6-2 or TRBV6-3 with TRBJ1-5, with D perhaps matching TRBD1 (5 bases). Trimming left V 5 bases short and J 4 bases short, with 12 bases between. This CDR3 region has 14 residues. Germline CDR1 is MNHEY and CDR2 is SVGEGT. CDR3 in DNA: TGTGCCAGCAGTACCTCAGGGTCTAATCAGCCCCAGCATTTT. Residues: CASSTSGSNQPQHF.

The chain has TRBV29-1 and TRBJ2-1, with TRBD1 as a possible D gene (7 bases). V gave up 4 bases and J gave up 7 bases, with 11 bases separating them. The germline V gene encodes CDR1 SQVTM and CDR2 ANQGSEA. This CDR3 spans 12 amino acids. For the CDR3, the DNA is TGCAGCGTTGTATCAGGGGGGAATGAGCAGTTCTTC. It specifies CSVVSGGNEQFF.

V and J are TRBV4-1 and TRBJ1-4, with TRBD1 matching 7 bases. This CDR3 spans 16 amino acids. The ends lost 3 bases at V and 0 bases at J; junction bases unmatched: 4. Germline CDR1 is MGHRA and CDR2 is YSYEKL. The CDR3, as DNA: TGCGCCAGCAGCCACCCAACAGGGGCAACTAATGAAAAACTGTTTTTT. This codes for CASSHPTGATNEKLFF.

The chain couples TRBV24-1 to TRBJ2-5, with 7 bases lining up with TRBD2. CDR1 is KGHDR, CDR2 SFDVKD, per germline. The junction had 3 bases not matched to a gene; V was cut back by 2 bases and J by 1 base. This CDR3 contains 15 residues. In DNA form, the CDR3 reads TGTGCCACCAGTGATTCCGGGACTACCCAAGAGACCCAGTACTTC. It specifies CATSDSGTTQETQYF.

V usage is TRBV9 and J usage is TRBJ2-5, with D unresolved. The CDR3 has 14 amino acids. The ends were cut back, 1 base at V and 0 bases at J, with 7 bases in the middle. CDR1 and CDR2 from the germline V gene are SGDLS and YYNGEE. DNA of the CDR3: TGTGCCAGCAGCGTATCGGGTGACCAAGAGACCCAGTACTTC. Residues: CASSVSGDQETQYF.

This clone was found a few times. The chain uses TRBV18 and TRBJ1-4; D not certain. There are 15 residues in the CDR3. V dropped 5 bases and J dropped 0 bases, with 10 bases sitting between them. Per germline, CDR1 KGHSH and CDR2 LQKENI. CDR3 coding DNA: TGTGCCAGCTCAAGGATCGAAGCAACTAATGAAAAACTGTTTTTT. Protein: CASSRIEATNEKLFF.

The chain employs TRBV19 and TRBJ1-1; 8 bases fit TRBD1. The germline V gene has CDR1 LNHDA and CDR2 SQIVND (reference sequence). J gave up 4 bases and V 7 bases, and 5 bases lay outside the gene matches. This CDR3 comprises 13 residues. The CDR3 is CASTITGGTEAFF. Written as DNA, the CDR3 is TGTGCCAGTACCATTACAGGGGGCACTGAAGCTTTCTTT.

The chain recombines TRBV5-1 with TRBJ2-1, with 10 bases matching TRBD1. After removal of 2 bases from V and 0 bases from J, the junction contained 14 bases not matched to a gene. CDR1 and CDR2 (germline): SGHRS, YFSETQ. The CDR3 has 20 residues. The CDR3 nucleotides read TGCGCCAGCAGCTTTGACAGGGGGCCCCGATTAAATAGCTCCTACAATGAGCAGTTCTTC. It translates to CASSFDRGPRLNSSYNEQFF.

CDR3 residues: CASSLRLAVNTGELFF. The CDR3 DNA follows: TGTGCCAGTAGTCTAAGACTAGCGGTGAACACCGGGGAGCTGTTTTTT. V and J are TRBV19 and TRBJ2-2; 9 bases agree with TRBD2. CDR3 length: 16 amino acids. J gave up 1 base and V 5 bases, and 5 bases lay outside the gene matches. The germline V gene has CDR1 LNHDA and CDR2 SQIVND (reference sequence).

This rearrangement joins TRBV28 to TRBJ1-6, with 8 bases matching TRBD1. Trimming took 4 bases from V and 10 from J; bases not matched to a gene: 12. CDR3 size: 16 residues. The V gene's germline CDR1 is MDHEN and CDR2 SYDVKM. The DNA of the CDR3 is TGTGCCAGCAGTTCCAGCCTCAGGGGGCAGGGCTCACCCCTCCACTTT. This gives the protein CASSSSLRGQGSPLHF.

The rearrangement uses TRBV27 and TRBJ2-6, with no clear D. Trimming shortened V by 6 bases and J by 1 base, and 4 bases separated the two germline ends. This CDR3 is built from 13 residues. The V gene's germline CDR1 is MNHEY and CDR2 SMNVEV (reference sequence). Here the CDR3 reads CASRRSGANVLTF. For the CDR3, the DNA is TGTGCCAGCAGGCGGTCTGGGGCCAACGTCCTGACTTTC.

The chain employs TRBV19 and TRBJ1-2; TRBD1 agrees at 7 bases. The CDR3 is 15 amino acids. Per the germline V gene, CDR1 is LNHDA and CDR2 is SQIVND (reference sequence). V gave up 5 bases and J gave up 2 bases; unmatched junction bases: 8. The CDR3 here is CASSWDSGSNYGYTF. As DNA, the CDR3 is TGTGCCAGTAGTTGGGACAGCGGGAGCAACTATGGCTACACCTTC.

This chain uses TRBV21-1 with TRBJ1-5; the tabulated D call, TRBD1, remains unverified against the DNA. TRBV21-1 is annotated as a pseudogene. This CDR3 is 11 amino acids long. CDR3 DNA sequence: TGTGCCAGCAGCAAAGATACACCCCAGCATTTT. Amino acid sequence: CASSKDTPQHF.

The rearrangement links TRBV5-6 to TRBJ2-5; D is unresolved. Germline V lookup: CDR1 SGHDT, CDR2 YYEEEE. V shed 2 bases and J shed 2 bases, with 13 bases lying between them. CDR3 length: 15 amino acids. The CDR3 is CASSFRPRLQETQYF. The CDR3 nucleotides read TGTGCCAGCAGCTTTCGACCCCGACTTCAAGAGACCCAGTACTTC. The complete variable domain, with remaining parts taken from reference TRBV5-6 and TRBJ2-5, reads DAGVTQSPTHLIKTRGQQVTLRCSPKSGHDTVSWYQQALGQGPQFIFQYYEEEERQRGNFPDRFSGHQFPNYSSELNVNALLLGDSALYLCASSFRPRLQETQYFGPGTRLLVL.

About this clone itself: Within the sample, other DNA sequences also encode this same CDR3. V is TRBV28 and J is TRBJ2-2, with a weak D call TRBD2 (6 bases). The V and J ends lost 9 bases and 4 bases respectively, with 15 bases between them. The CDR3 consists of 14 residues. Per germline, CDR1 MDHEN and CDR2 SYDVKM. The CDR3 region is CASRPLARTGELFF. In DNA form, the CDR3 reads TGTGCCAGTAGACCTCTAGCGCGCACCGGGGAGCTGTTTTTT.

This clone was seen ten or more times. This chain joins TRBV5-1 and TRBJ1-4; D uncertain. The CDR3 contains 16 residues. V lost 3 bases, J lost 7 bases, and 19 bases lay in between. CDR1 SGHRS and CDR2 YFSETQ come from the germline V gene. Here the CDR3 DNA reads TGCGCCAGCAGCTCGAGTTTCGGCGGGAGGGTTGAAAAACTGTTTTTT. This gives the protein CASSSSFGGRVEKLFF.

The chain has TRBV29-1 and TRBJ2-2, with D hard to call. CDR1 SQVTM and CDR2 ANQGSEA come from the germline V gene. The CDR3 contains 12 residues. Trimming removed 7 bases at V and 2 bases at J, with 8 bases between. CDR3: CSGQQNTGELFF. In nucleotides, the CDR3 is TGCAGCGGTCAGCAAAACACCGGGGAGCTGTTTTTT.

This clone is medium-sized in the sample. V gene TRBV27 combines with J gene TRBJ2-2, with TRBD2 matching over 7 bases. V was pared by 1 base and J by 4 bases, with 12 bases of the junction left unmatched. Germline assignment: CDR1 MNHEY and CDR2 SMNVEV (reference sequence). The CDR3 totals 18 residues. CDR3 residues: CASSLWSRSGEFTGELFF. CDR3 in DNA: TGTGCCAGCAGTTTATGGTCCCGAAGCGGGGAATTCACCGGGGAGCTGTTTTTT.

V is TRBV9 and J is TRBJ2-4; 9 positions agree with TRBD1. The CDR3 has 14 residues. Per germline, CDR1 SGDLS and CDR2 YYNGEE. Losses at the gene ends were 3 bases for V and 7 bases for J; bases not matched to a gene: 5. The CDR3 DNA follows: TGTGCCAGCAGCGCAGGACAGGGGAGGAACATTCAGTACTTC. Translation: CASSAGQGRNIQYF. Full variable domain (rest looked up from reference TRBV9 and TRBJ2-4): DSGVTQTPKHLITATGQRVTLRCSPRSGDLSVYWYQQSLDQGLQFLIQYYNGEERAKGNILERFSAQQFPDLHSELNLSSLELGDSALYFCASSAGQGRNIQYFGAGTRLSVL.

This chain uses TRBV10-1 with TRBJ1-1; D is uncertain. CDR3 length: 12 residues. The V and J ends lost 7 bases and 2 bases respectively, with 8 bases between them. CDR1 is WNHNN, CDR2 SYGVQD, per germline (reference sequence). CDR3 nucleotide sequence: TGCGCCAGCAAGGGTCCAAACACTGAAGCTTTCTTT. Its protein product is CASKGPNTEAFF.